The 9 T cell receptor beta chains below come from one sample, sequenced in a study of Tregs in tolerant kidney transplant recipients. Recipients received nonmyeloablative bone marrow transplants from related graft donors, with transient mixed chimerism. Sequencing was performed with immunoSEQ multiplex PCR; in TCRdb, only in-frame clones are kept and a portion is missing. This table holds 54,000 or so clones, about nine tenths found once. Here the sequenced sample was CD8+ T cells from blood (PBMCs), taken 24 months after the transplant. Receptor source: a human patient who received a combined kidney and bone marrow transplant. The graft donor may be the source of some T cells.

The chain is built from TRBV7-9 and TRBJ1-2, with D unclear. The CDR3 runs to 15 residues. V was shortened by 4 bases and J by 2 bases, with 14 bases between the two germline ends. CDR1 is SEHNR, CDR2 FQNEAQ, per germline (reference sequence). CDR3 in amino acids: CASSSVLGANYGYTF. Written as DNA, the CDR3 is TGTGCCAGCAGCTCGGTGTTGGGAGCAAACTATGGCTACACCTTC.

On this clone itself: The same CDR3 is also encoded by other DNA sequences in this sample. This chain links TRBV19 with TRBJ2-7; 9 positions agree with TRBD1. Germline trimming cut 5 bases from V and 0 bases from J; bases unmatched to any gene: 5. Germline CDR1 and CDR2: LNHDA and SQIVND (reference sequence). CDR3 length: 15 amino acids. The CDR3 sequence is CASSLGTGSSYEQYF. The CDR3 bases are TGTGCCAGTAGTCTGGGGACAGGGAGCTCCTACGAGCAGTACTTC.

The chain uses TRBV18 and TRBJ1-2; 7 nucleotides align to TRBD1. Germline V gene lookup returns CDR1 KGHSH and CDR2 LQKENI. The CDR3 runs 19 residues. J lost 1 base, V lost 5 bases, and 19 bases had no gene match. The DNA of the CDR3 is TGTGCCAGCTCAGCCGAAGGGACAGCCCCAAATCTGTTTAACTATGGCTACACCTTC. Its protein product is CASSAEGTAPNLFNYGYTF. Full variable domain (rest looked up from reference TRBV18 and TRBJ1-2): NAGVMQNPRHLVRRRGQEARLRCSPMKGHSHVYWYRQLPEEGLKFMVYLQKENIIDESGMPKERFSAEFPKEGPSILRIQQVVRGDSAAYFCASSAEGTAPNLFNYGYTFGSGTRLTVV.

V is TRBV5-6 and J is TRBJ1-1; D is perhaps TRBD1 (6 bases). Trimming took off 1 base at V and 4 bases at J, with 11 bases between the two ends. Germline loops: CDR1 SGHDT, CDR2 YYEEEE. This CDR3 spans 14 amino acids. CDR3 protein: CASSLRIRGTEAFF. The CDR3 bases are TGTGCCAGCAGCTTGAGGATCAGGGGCACTGAAGCTTTCTTT.

CDR3 DNA sequence: TGTGCCAGCAGCGAGGGGCGGCGGGGGGACTTCGAGCAGTACTTC. It yields the protein CASSEGRRGDFEQYF. The chain joins TRBV11-3 to TRBJ2-7; 8 bases are a match to TRBD2. There are 15 residues in the CDR3. The trim removed 5 bases at V and 6 bases at J, leaving 12 bases unmatched. CDR1 is SGHNT, CDR2 YENEEA, per germline.

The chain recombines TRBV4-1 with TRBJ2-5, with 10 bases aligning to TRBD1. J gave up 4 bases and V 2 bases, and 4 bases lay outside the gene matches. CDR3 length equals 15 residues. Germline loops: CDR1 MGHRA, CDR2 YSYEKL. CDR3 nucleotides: TGCGCCAGCAGCCAACTGACAGGGGGCCCAGAGACCCAGTACTTC. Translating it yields CASSQLTGGPETQYF.

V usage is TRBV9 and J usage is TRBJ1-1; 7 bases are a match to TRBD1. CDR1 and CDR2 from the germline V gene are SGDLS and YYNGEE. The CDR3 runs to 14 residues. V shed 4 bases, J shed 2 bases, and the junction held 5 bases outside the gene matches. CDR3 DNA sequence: TGTGCCAGCAGCATGGGACAGTTAAACACTGAAGCTTTCTTT. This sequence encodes CASSMGQLNTEAFF.

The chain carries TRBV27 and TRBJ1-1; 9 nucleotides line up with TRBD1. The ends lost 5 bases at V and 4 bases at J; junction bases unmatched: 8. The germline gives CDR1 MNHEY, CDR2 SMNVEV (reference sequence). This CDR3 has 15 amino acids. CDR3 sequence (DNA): TGTGCCAGCAGTGCTGGGACAGGGCGACGCACTGAAGCTTTCTTT. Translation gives CASSAGTGRRTEAFF.

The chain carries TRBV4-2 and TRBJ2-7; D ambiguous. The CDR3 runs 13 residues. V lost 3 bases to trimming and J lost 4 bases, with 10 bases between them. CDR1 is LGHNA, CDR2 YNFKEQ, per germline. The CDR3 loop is CASSHRSTYEQYF. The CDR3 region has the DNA TGTGCCAGCAGCCATCGGTCAACGTACGAGCAGTACTTC.